These 7 T cell receptor beta chains came from one sample sequenced in a study of cytomegalovirus exposure and HLA in healthy donors. The study ran its PCR with 60 Vbeta and 13 Jbeta primers. Assay used: immunoSEQ multiplex PCR; TCRdb lists only in-frame clones, some missing. This table has about 200,000 clones, 75% to 90% appearing once. Sequenced input: PBMCs. The receptor set was obtained from a man aged 25-45 years in good health and CMV-seronegative.

The chain uses TRBV28 and TRBJ2-1; 11 bases match TRBD2. V gave up 5 bases and J gave up 0 bases; unmatched junction bases: 15. The germline gives CDR1 MDHEN, CDR2 SYDVKM. The CDR3 runs to 20 residues. The CDR3 bases are TGTGCCAGCAGTACAACCGCCGAAGGGACTAGCGGTAGCTCCTACAATGAGCAGTTCTTC. Translated, it gives CASSTTAEGTSGSSYNEQFF.

In its sample, this clone was seen a few times. The V gene is TRBV7-2, the J gene TRBJ2-7, with D tentatively TRBD1 (5 bases). Germline CDR1 reads SGHTA; CDR2 reads FQGNSA. V lost 2 bases, J lost 4 bases, and 18 bases lay in between. The length of the CDR3 is 16 residues. DNA of the CDR3: TGTGCCAGCAGCTTATCGGCAGGGATTGTGCCGTACGAGCAGTACTTC. Its translation is CASSLSAGIVPYEQYF.

The chain links TRBV7-9 to TRBJ1-4; the D is unclear. Germline-derived CDR1 and CDR2 are SEHNR and FQNEAQ (reference sequence). Trimming removed 5 bases at V and 0 bases at J, with 7 bases between. This CDR3 is 14 amino acids long. The chain's CDR3 is CASSPLATNEKLFF. The CDR3 bases are TGTGCCAGCAGCCCACTTGCAACTAATGAAAAACTGTTTTTT. Full variable domain (missing parts from reference TRBV7-9 and TRBJ1-4): DTGVSQNPRHKITKRGQNVTFRCDPISEHNRLYWYRQTLGQGPEFLTYFQNEAQLEKSRLLSDRFSAERPKGSFSTLEIQRTEQGDSAMYLCASSPLATNEKLFFGSGTQLSVL.

CDR3 sequence: CASSENSGANVLTF. The DNA for the CDR3 is TGCGCCAGCAGCGAGAATTCTGGGGCCAACGTCCTGACTTTC. This chain uses TRBV4-1 with TRBJ2-6; no firm D call. This CDR3 comprises 14 residues. Per the germline V gene, CDR1 is MGHRA and CDR2 is YSYEKL. Trimming cost V 5 bases and J 1 base, with 6 bases left between them.

V is TRBV5-6 and J is TRBJ1-2, with 11 positions matching TRBD1. The CDR3 contains 14 residues. Germline-derived CDR1 and CDR2 are SGHDT and YYEEEE. V shed 4 bases and J 7 bases; nucleotides not matched to a gene: 6. The CDR3 loop is CASSQDRGLGGYTF. In DNA form, the CDR3 reads TGTGCCAGCAGCCAGGACAGGGGGCTTGGTGGCTACACCTTC. Filled out from reference TRBV5-6 and TRBJ1-2, the complete variable domain reads DAGVTQSPTHLIKTRGQQVTLRCSPKSGHDTVSWYQQALGQGPQFIFQYYEEEERQRGNFPDRFSGHQFPNYSSELNVNALLLGDSALYLCASSQDRGLGGYTFGSGTRLTVV.

This rearrangement joins TRBV4-1 to TRBJ2-1; 9 nucleotides match TRBD2. V was clipped by 8 bases and J by 2 bases; unmatched bases: 7. Germline lookup yields CDR1 MGHRA and CDR2 YSYEKL. The CDR3 loop spans 15 amino acids. CDR3 sequence: CASSIAGEAYNEQFF. The CDR3 DNA reads as TGCGCCAGCTCAATAGCGGGGGAGGCCTACAATGAGCAGTTCTTC.

This chain joins TRBV28 and TRBJ1-2; no definite D call. The CDR3 has 17 amino acids. V dropped 3 bases and J dropped 2 bases, with 19 bases sitting between them. Germline V gene lookup returns CDR1 MDHEN and CDR2 SYDVKM. The CDR3 loop reads CASSLITASVQNYGYTF. Here the CDR3 DNA reads TGTGCCAGCAGTTTGATCACAGCCTCTGTACAAAACTATGGCTACACCTTC.